One and the same sample provided the 6 T cell receptor beta chains below, sequenced in a study of blood T cell repertoires in COVID-19. Measured with immunoSEQ multiplex PCR; TCRdb has only the in-frame clones, and not every one. The data show about 190,000 clones, roughly 86% seen once. Material for sequencing was peripheral blood. The origin of the receptors is a man aged 40-55 years with active or convalescent COVID-19.

This sequence joins TRBV7-8 and TRBJ1-2; no reliable D call. The length of the CDR3 is 14 residues. Germline CDR1 SGHVS, CDR2 FQNEAQ. The V end lost 3 bases, the J end lost 2 bases, and 10 bases lay between the germline ends. CDR3 DNA sequence: TGTGCCAGCAGCTTGTTAGCAGTGAACTATGGCTACACCTTC. It yields the protein CASSLLAVNYGYTF.

The chain combines TRBV30 with TRBJ2-3; 9 bases align to TRBD1. Germline lookup yields CDR1 GTSNPN and CDR2 SVGIG (reference sequence). The CDR3 length is 15 residues. V lost 5 bases to trimming and J lost 0 bases; unmatched junction nucleotides: 6. CDR3 in DNA: TGTGCCTGGGCACAGGGGGCTTCTAGCACAGATACGCAGTATTTT. This sequence encodes CAWAQGASSTDTQYF.

The table lists this clone with a count of one. The chain uses TRBV29-1 and TRBJ2-4; 7 bases fit TRBD1. Trimming removed 7 bases from V and 5 bases from J; junction bases left unmatched: 8. CDR3 length: 13 residues. Germline CDR1 and CDR2: SQVTM and ANQGSEA. CDR3 sequence: CSAKGARENIQYF. The CDR3 coding sequence is TGCAGCGCAAAGGGGGCGCGGGAAAACATTCAGTACTTC.

V is TRBV10-3 and J is TRBJ2-7, with 7 positions matching TRBD1. V lost 3 bases, J lost 4 bases, and 0 bases stayed unmatched. Germline CDR1 and CDR2: ENHRY and SYGVKD. This CDR3 has 12 residues. The CDR3 DNA is TGTGCCATCAGTGACAGGGGGTACGAGCAGTACTTC. It specifies CAISDRGYEQYF.

CDR3 sequence: CASSGGTGSSNQPQHF. The CDR3 DNA sequence: TGTGCCAGCAGCGGTGGGACAGGGTCTAGCAATCAGCCCCAGCATTTT. V and J are TRBV9 and TRBJ1-5, with 9 bases lining up with TRBD1. The CDR3 length is 16 residues. V was clipped by 3 bases and J by 0 bases; unmatched bases: 4. Looked up from germline, CDR1 is SGDLS and CDR2 is YYNGEE. Complete variable domain (other parts from reference TRBV9 and TRBJ1-5): DSGVTQTPKHLITATGQRVTLRCSPRSGDLSVYWYQQSLDQGLQFLIQYYNGEERAKGNILERFSAQQFPDLHSELNLSSLELGDSALYFCASSGGTGSSNQPQHFGDGTRLSIL.

V and J are TRBV5-6 and TRBJ1-4; 8 nucleotides line up with TRBD1. The CDR3 runs to 17 residues. The germline gives CDR1 SGHDT, CDR2 YYEEEE. Trimming cost V 4 bases and J 8 bases; bases outside gene matches: 16. This chain's CDR3 is CASSTIKSGTGYEKLFF. The CDR3 nucleotides read TGTGCCAGCAGCACCATCAAGTCCGGGACAGGATACGAAAAACTGTTTTTT.